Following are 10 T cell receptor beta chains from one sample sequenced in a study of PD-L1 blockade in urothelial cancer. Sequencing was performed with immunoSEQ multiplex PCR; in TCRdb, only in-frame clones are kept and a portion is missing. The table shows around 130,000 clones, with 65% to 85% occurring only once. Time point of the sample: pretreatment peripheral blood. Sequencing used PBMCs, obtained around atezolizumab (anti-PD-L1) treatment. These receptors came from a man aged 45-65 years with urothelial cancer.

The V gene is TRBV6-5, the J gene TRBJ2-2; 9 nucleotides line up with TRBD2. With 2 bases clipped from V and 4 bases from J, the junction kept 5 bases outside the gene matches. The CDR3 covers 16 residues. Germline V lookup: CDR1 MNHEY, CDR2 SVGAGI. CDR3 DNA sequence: TGTGCCAGCAGTTACGTCGCGGGAGGGCGCACCGGGGAGCTGTTTTTT. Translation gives CASSYVAGGRTGELFF.

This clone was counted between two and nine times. CDR3 protein: CASSRRGGNTEAFF. The CDR3 nucleotides are TGTGCCAGCAGTAGAAGGGGGGGGAACACTGAAGCTTTCTTT. The chain carries TRBV28 and TRBJ1-1; D might be TRBD1 (6 bases). The ends were cut back, 5 bases at V and 1 base at J, with 11 bases in the middle. CDR3 length equals 14 residues. Germline loops: CDR1 MDHEN, CDR2 SYDVKM.

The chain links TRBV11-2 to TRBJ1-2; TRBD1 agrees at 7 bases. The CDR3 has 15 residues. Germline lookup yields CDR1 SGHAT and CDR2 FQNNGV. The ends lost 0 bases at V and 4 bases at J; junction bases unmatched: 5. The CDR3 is CASSLEGQRSYGYTF. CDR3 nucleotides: TGTGCCAGCAGCTTAGAGGGACAGAGGTCCTATGGCTACACCTTC.

The CDR3 sequence: CASSNFRDRDEAFF. The DNA for the CDR3 is TGTGCCAGCAGTAACTTTCGGGACAGGGATGAAGCTTTCTTT. The V call is TRBV6-5, the J call TRBJ1-1, with 9 bases matching TRBD1. The ends lost 5 bases at V and 7 bases at J; junction bases unmatched: 8. This CDR3 is 14 amino acids long. From germline, CDR1 is MNHEY and CDR2 SVGAGI.

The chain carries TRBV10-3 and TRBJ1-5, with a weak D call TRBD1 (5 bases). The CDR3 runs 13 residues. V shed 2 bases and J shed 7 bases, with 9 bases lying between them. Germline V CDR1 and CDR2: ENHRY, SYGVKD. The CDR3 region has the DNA TGTGCCATCAGTGAGCCGGGGGGGCAGCCCCAGCATTTT. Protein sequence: CAISEPGGQPQHF.

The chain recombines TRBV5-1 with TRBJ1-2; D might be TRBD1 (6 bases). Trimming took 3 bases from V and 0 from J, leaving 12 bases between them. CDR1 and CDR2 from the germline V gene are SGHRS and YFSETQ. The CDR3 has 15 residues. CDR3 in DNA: TGCGCCAGCAGCTCGGACAGCAACTCTAACTATGGCTACACCTTC. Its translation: CASSSDSNSNYGYTF.

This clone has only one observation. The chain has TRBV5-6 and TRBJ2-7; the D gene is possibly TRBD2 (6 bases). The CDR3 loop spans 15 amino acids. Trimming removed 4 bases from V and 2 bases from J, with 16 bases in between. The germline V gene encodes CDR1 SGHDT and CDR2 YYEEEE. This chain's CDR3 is CASSRVGREPYEQYF. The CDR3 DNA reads TGTGCCAGCAGCCGAGTGGGGCGGGAACCCTACGAGCAGTACTTC. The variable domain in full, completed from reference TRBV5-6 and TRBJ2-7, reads DAGVTQSPTHLIKTRGQQVTLRCSPKSGHDTVSWYQQALGQGPQFIFQYYEEEERQRGNFPDRFSGHQFPNYSSELNVNALLLGDSALYLCASSRVGREPYEQYFGPGTRLTVT.

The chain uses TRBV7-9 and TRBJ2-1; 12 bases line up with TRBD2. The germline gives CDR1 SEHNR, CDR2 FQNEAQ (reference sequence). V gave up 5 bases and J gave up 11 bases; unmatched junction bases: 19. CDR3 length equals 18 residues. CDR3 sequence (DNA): TGTGCCAGCAGCCCTCGGGGGGAGACTAGCGGGAGTCCGCGTAAGCAGTTCTTC. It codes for CASSPRGETSGSPRKQFF.

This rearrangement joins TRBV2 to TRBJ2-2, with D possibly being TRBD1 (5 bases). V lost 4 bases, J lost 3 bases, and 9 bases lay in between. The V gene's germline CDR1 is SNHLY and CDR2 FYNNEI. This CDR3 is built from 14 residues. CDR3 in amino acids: CASSADRYTGELFF. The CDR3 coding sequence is TGTGCCAGCAGTGCCGACAGATACACCGGGGAGCTGTTTTTT.

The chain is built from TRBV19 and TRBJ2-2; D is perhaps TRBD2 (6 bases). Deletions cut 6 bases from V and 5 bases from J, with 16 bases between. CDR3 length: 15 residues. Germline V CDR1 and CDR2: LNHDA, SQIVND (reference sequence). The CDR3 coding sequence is TGTGCCAGTAGCCTCGGGACTGTCCCTACCGGGGAGCTGTTTTTT. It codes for CASSLGTVPTGELFF.